Presented here are 9 T cell receptor beta chains from one specimen sequenced in a study of technical replicates of blood from a few donors. Assay: immunoSEQ multiplex PCR; the TCRdb copy retains only in-frame clones and omits some. In the table there are about 89,000 clones, just under 95% of which are singletons. Sequencing used T cells isolated from PBMCs. Receptors originate from a human donor in good health.

The rearrangement joins TRBV5-4 to TRBJ2-7; 11 bases fit TRBD1. V dropped 0 bases and J dropped 6; count of bases not matched to a gene: 5. There are 15 residues in the CDR3. Germline V CDR1 and CDR2: SGHNT, YYREEE (reference sequence). The CDR3 bases are TGTGCCAGCAGCTTGGGTGGGACAGGGGGGGTCGAGCAGTACTTC. Its protein is CASSLGGTGGVEQYF.

The chain is built from TRBV4-1 and TRBJ2-5; 9 nucleotides agree with TRBD1. The CDR3 extends over 16 amino acids. Germline CDR1 and CDR2: MGHRA and YSYEKL. Unmatched junction bases numbered 8, after V lost 2 bases and J lost 4 bases. In nucleotides, the CDR3 is TGCGCCAGCAGCCAATCACAGGGGGCGGTGGGAGAGACCCAGTACTTC. This codes for CASSQSQGAVGETQYF.

The chain combines TRBV5-1 with TRBJ1-1, with D perhaps TRBD1 (5 bases). The V and J ends lost 0 bases and 4 bases respectively, with 10 bases between them. The CDR3 consists of 14 residues. Germline V gene lookup returns CDR1 SGHRS and CDR2 YFSETQ. Written as DNA, the CDR3 is TGCGCCAGCAGCTTGGGGCAGGGTGCCACTGAAGCTTTCTTT. As protein: CASSLGQGATEAFF.

The rearrangement uses TRBV19 and TRBJ2-1; TRBD2 agrees at 12 bases. The germline gives CDR1 LNHDA, CDR2 SQIVND (reference sequence). The CDR3 has 14 residues. V lost 10 bases to trimming and J lost 8 bases; unmatched junction nucleotides: 9. This CDR3 reads CATGLAGLSHEQFF. The CDR3 coding sequence is TGTGCCACTGGACTAGCGGGACTATCCCATGAGCAGTTCTTC.

The gene calls are TRBV7-8 and TRBJ1-1; no firm D call. Per the germline V gene, CDR1 is SGHVS and CDR2 is FQNEAQ. The CDR3 runs 16 residues. V lost 3 bases and J lost 1, with 15 bases in between. The CDR3 region is CASSLLAGRRNTEAFF. For the CDR3, the DNA is TGTGCCAGCAGCTTGCTGGCGGGAAGACGGAACACTGAAGCTTTCTTT.

This clone was recorded only once. CDR3 sequence: CASSPGGRAFF. In DNA, the CDR3 is TGTGCCAGCAGCCCAGGTGGGCGAGCTTTCTTT. The chain is built from TRBV11-2 and TRBJ1-1; D is unclear. The CDR3 contains 11 residues. Germline CDR1 is SGHAT and CDR2 is FQNNGV. V shed 5 bases and J shed 10 bases, with 11 bases lying between them.

The rearrangement links TRBV6-1 to TRBJ2-1; D uncertain. The ends were cut back, 8 bases at V and 16 bases at J, with 18 bases in the middle. This CDR3 is 11 amino acids long. Germline V gene sequence: CDR1 MNHNS, CDR2 SASEGT. Written as DNA, the CDR3 is TGTGCCAGCGCGAATAGGTCTGAGGAATTCTTC. This encodes CASANRSEEFF.

The J gene is TRBJ2-2, the V gene TRBV7-9; 8 bases are a match to TRBD2. V lost 2 bases to trimming and J lost 3 bases; unmatched junction nucleotides: 2. Germline-derived CDR1 and CDR2 are SEHNR and FQNEAQ (reference sequence). This CDR3 spans 15 amino acids. CDR3 sequence: CASSLTAGDTGELFF. In DNA form, the CDR3 reads TGTGCCAGCAGCTTAACAGCGGGGGACACCGGGGAGCTGTTTTTT. The full variable domain, rest sourced from reference TRBV7-9 and TRBJ2-2, is DTGVSQNPRHKITKRGQNVTFRCDPISEHNRLYWYRQTLGQGPEFLTYFQNEAQLEKSRLLSDRFSAERPKGSFSTLEIQRTEQGDSAMYLCASSLTAGDTGELFFGEGSRLTVL.

This rearrangement joins TRBV30 to TRBJ2-7, with D possibly being TRBD2 (6 bases). This CDR3 has 15 residues. From germline, CDR1 is GTSNPN and CDR2 SVGIG (reference sequence). V gave up 0 bases and J gave up 4 bases, with 16 bases separating them. CDR3: CAWSVLALGGYEQYF. CDR3 in DNA: TGTGCCTGGAGTGTACTCGCGCTGGGGGGTTACGAGCAGTACTTC.